The source of this TCR beta chain is a study of shared clonotypes between healthy human individuals. The length of the CDR3 is 13 residues. The germline CDR1 and CDR2 sequences are MNHEY and SVGAGI. Trimming took off 6 bases at V and 3 bases at J, with 12 bases between the two ends. Only in-frame clones appear in the TCRdb table, and some are missing; sequencing was by immunoSEQ multiplex PCR. Of some 2,000,000 clones listed, about 95% are singletons. The sequenced sample was naive CD4+ T cells sorted from blood. As for subset: CD45RA+ positively selected. The chain joins TRBV6-5 to TRBJ2-7; D is tentatively TRBD1 or TRBD2 (5 bases each). The receptor's source is a man between 18 and 29 years old in good health. The CDR3 here is CASSHGAVYEQYF. DNA of the CDR3: TGTGCCAGCAGCCACGGGGCAGTCTACGAGCAGTACTTC.